A selection of T cell receptor beta chains follows, all from one sample in a study of blood T cell repertoires in COVID-19. Here immunoSEQ multiplex PCR was the method, and the copy in TCRdb shows in-frame clones only, minus some. This table holds about 130,000 clones, more than 70% found once. Sequenced input: peripheral blood. Source of these receptors: a woman aged 25 to 39 who had recovered from COVID-19. CDR3s include the opening cysteine and the closing phenylalanine or tryptophan. Fields, in order: D gene, clone size, V gene, J gene, CDR3 DNA, CDR3 protein. A D gene is named only where the DNA matches it firmly. Clone size is shown for a subset of rows, as once, few, many or a class of expanded clone.

NA	few	TRBV7-2	TRBJ2-7	TGTGCCAGCAGCTTAGACAGTCCAAAGTACTTC	CASSLDSPKYF
TRBD1	NA	TRBV5-6	TRBJ1-1	TGTGCCAGCAGCGCCGGACAGGGACCGAACACTGAAGCTTTCTTT	CASSAGQGPNTEAFF
NA	NA	TRBV29-1	TRBJ2-6	TGCAGCGTTGGCGAGGGTTTCGCTGGGGCCAACGTCCTGACTTTC	CSVGEGFAGANVLTF
NA	NA	TRBV18	TRBJ2-5	TGTGCCAGCTCACCCTCAGGCAGGGCCCAAGAGACCCAGTACTTC	CASSPSGRAQETQYF
TRBD2	NA	TRBV5-1	TRBJ2-3	TGCGCCAGCAGCTCTACTAGCGGAAGCACAGATACGCAGTATTTT	CASSSTSGSTDTQYF
TRBD1	NA	TRBV11-3	TRBJ2-2	TGTGCCAGCAGCTATGGACAGGGTGAAACCGGGGAGCTGTTTTTT	CASSYGQGETGELFF
TRBD2	few	TRBV6-5	TRBJ2-3	TGTGCCAGCACTAGCGGCAGCACAGATACGCAGTATTTT	CASTSGSTDTQYF
TRBD2	once	TRBV2	TRBJ2-3	TGTGCCAGCAGTAGACTAGCGTCAGATACGCAGTATTTT	CASSRLASDTQYF
TRBD2	NA	TRBV4-1	TRBJ2-1	TGCGCCAGCAGCCAGACTAGCGGGAGGGCCCTCGTCTATGAGCAGTTCTTC	CASSQTSGRALVYEQFF
TRBD1	NA	TRBV7-8	TRBJ1-6	TGTGCCAGCAGCTCACGGACAGGGGCCTCCTATAATTCACCCCTCCACTTT	CASSSRTGASYNSPLHF
NA	NA	TRBV9	TRBJ2-7	TGTGCCAGCAGCGGCCGCCTTGAGGATAGCCGCTACGAGCAGTACTTC	CASSGRLEDSRYEQYF
NA	NA	TRBV2	TRBJ2-3	TGTGCCAGCACGAGAAACGAGGGCACAGATACGCAGTATTTT	CASTRNEGTDTQYF
NA	NA	TRBV7-9	TRBJ1-6	TGTGCCAGCAGCTTAGGTGACTTGACTGGCTCACCCCTCCACTTT	CASSLGDLTGSPLHF
TRBD2	NA	TRBV19	TRBJ2-7	TGTGCCAGTAGTACCCGACTAGCGGGGCGCGAGCAGTACTTC	CASSTRLAGREQYF
TRBD2	NA	TRBV5-1	TRBJ2-1	TGCGCCAGCAGCTCGCCTACGGGAGGGCCTGACGATGAGCAGTTCTTC	CASSSPTGGPDDEQFF
TRBD2	NA	TRBV12-3/TRBV12-4	TRBJ2-3	TGTGCCAGCAGTTCCCAGCGGGGAGGTGCGCAGTATTTT	CASSSQRGGAQYF
TRBD1	NA	TRBV3-1/TRBV3-2	TRBJ1-1	TGTGCCAGCAGCTATCGGGACAGGCCGGAAGCTTTCTTT	CASSYRDRPEAFF
TRBD2	NA	TRBV4-1	TRBJ2-7	TGCGCCAGCAGCCACCTCTGGGCGGGAGCCGAGGGTTACGAGCAGTACTTC	CASSHLWAGAEGYEQYF
NA	NA	TRBV9	TRBJ2-5	TGTGCCAGCAGCGGTCCATACGGGGAGACCCAGTACTTC	CASSGPYGETQYF
TRBD1	NA	TRBV4-1	TRBJ1-4	TGCGCCAGCAGCCAACCCGGACAGGGATCAGAAGAAAAACTGTTTTTT	CASSQPGQGSEEKLFF
NA	NA	TRBV11-2	TRBJ2-3	TGTGCCAGCAGCTCCCCTTTAAGCACAGATACGCAGTATTTT	CASSSPLSTDTQYF
TRBD2	NA	TRBV9	TRBJ2-4	TGTGCCAGCAGCCCTTCGGGGGGGGCCAAAAACATTCAGTACTTC	CASSPSGGAKNIQYF
TRBD2	NA	TRBV19	TRBJ2-4	TGTGCCAGTAGTCCGGCGACTAGCGGGAGTACCAAAAACATTCAGTACTTC	CASSPATSGSTKNIQYF
NA	once	TRBV29-1	TRBJ2-2	TGCAGCGGAGGAAGCACCGGGGAGCTGTTTTTT	CSGGSTGELFF
TRBD1	NA	TRBV24-1	TRBJ1-5	TGTGCCACCCACGTCGACAGGGACAGCAATCAGCCCCAGCATTTT	CATHVDRDSNQPQHF
TRBD1	NA	TRBV2	TRBJ2-1	TGTGCCAGCAGAGCACAGGGGGCCTTCAATGAGCAGTTCTTC	CASRAQGAFNEQFF
NA	few	TRBV7-9	TRBJ2-6	TGTGCCAGCAGCCGAACATCATCTGGGGCCAACGTCCTGACTTTC	CASSRTSSGANVLTF